Below, 22 T cell receptor beta chains from the same sample are listed, as sequenced in a study of T cell responses to AZD1222 COVID-19 vaccine. Produced via immunoSEQ multiplex PCR; TCRdb's table is partial and in-frame only. The sample carries around 80,000 clones, about 90% recorded once. Sequences were derived from peripheral blood, sampled 28 days after the second AZD1222 dose. Every receptor here comes from an adult who received the AZD1222 COVID-19 vaccine.

J is TRBJ1-2 and V is TRBV7-2; 12 bases agree with TRBD1. Per germline, CDR1 SGHTA and CDR2 FQGNSA. The V gene end was trimmed by 5 bases and the J gene end by 7 bases; junction bases not matched to a gene: 5. The CDR3 is 14 amino acids. As DNA, the CDR3 is TGTGCCAGCAGCCAGGGACAGGGGGCTCGTGGCTACACCTTC. Its translation: CASSQGQGARGYTF.

This chain joins TRBV7-9 and TRBJ1-2; TRBD1 is a possible D gene (5 bases). Germline V gene sequence: CDR1 SEHNR, CDR2 FQNEAQ (reference sequence). Trimming shortened V by 5 bases and J by 5 bases, and 18 bases separated the two germline ends. This CDR3 region has 15 residues. CDR3 DNA: TGTGCCAGCAGCATTCTTACCGGGACCGATTATGGCTACACCTTC. Amino acid sequence: CASSILTGTDYGYTF.

The chain joins TRBV7-2 to TRBJ1-1; unclear D gene. The CDR3 contains 13 residues. Between the trimmed V and J ends, which lost 6 bases and 6 bases, there was a span of 14 bases. Germline values: CDR1 SGHTA, CDR2 FQGNSA. This chain's CDR3 is CASRPPPAAEAFF. The CDR3 region has the DNA TGTGCCAGCAGGCCACCCCCGGCGGCTGAAGCTTTCTTT.

The genes are TRBV27 and TRBJ2-2; no firm D call. Per the germline V gene, CDR1 is MNHEY and CDR2 is SMNVEV (reference sequence). This CDR3 is built from 14 residues. V shed 6 bases and J shed 3 bases, with 11 bases lying between them. CDR3 DNA: TGTGCCAGCAGACTACCCCGGGACACCGGGGAGCTGTTTTTT. This sequence encodes CASRLPRDTGELFF.

J is TRBJ1-5 and V is TRBV27, with a tentative D call TRBD1 (6 bases). This CDR3 has 14 residues. The V gene lost 8 bases and the J gene lost 2 bases, with 13 bases spanning the gap. Germline lookup yields CDR1 MNHEY and CDR2 SMNVEV (reference sequence). The CDR3 reads CASGGGAGNQPQHF. CDR3 DNA sequence: TGTGCCAGCGGTGGGGGCGCCGGCAATCAGCCCCAGCATTTT.

The chain recombines TRBV10-3 with TRBJ2-3; D uncertain. Trimming pared 3 bases from V and 4 bases from J, leaving 8 bases between. Germline V gene lookup returns CDR1 ENHRY and CDR2 SYGVKD. This CDR3 is built from 13 residues. The CDR3 DNA reads TGTGCCATCAGTGATGGTCGGGCAGATACGCAGTATTTT. It translates to CAISDGRADTQYF.

In this sample, this clone turned up once. V usage is TRBV19 and J usage is TRBJ2-7; D remains unclear. Trimming removed 3 bases at V and 7 bases at J, with 16 bases between. The CDR3 length is 14 residues. Looked up from germline, CDR1 is LNHDA and CDR2 is SQIVND (reference sequence). The CDR3 reads CASSIAPASREQYF. The CDR3 region has the DNA TGTGCCAGTAGTATTGCCCCGGCCTCTAGGGAGCAGTACTTC.

The chain recombines TRBV2 with TRBJ2-2; D is uncertain. This CDR3 comprises 14 residues. V shed 4 bases and J shed 4 bases, with 10 bases lying between them. Germline assignment: CDR1 SNHLY and CDR2 FYNNEI. CDR3 residues: CASSVGFSTGELFF. As DNA, the CDR3 is TGTGCCAGCAGTGTCGGGTTCTCCACCGGGGAGCTGTTTTTT.

This chain connects TRBV30 to TRBJ1-3; TRBD1 matches at 7 bases. Germline lookup yields CDR1 GTSNPN and CDR2 SVGIG (reference sequence). CDR3 length: 14 residues. The junction had 3 bases not matched to a gene; V was cut back by 4 bases and J by 0 bases. Here the CDR3 DNA reads TGTGCCTGGAAAGGGACAGTCTCTGGAAACACCATATATTTT. Translating gives CAWKGTVSGNTIYF.

The chain couples TRBV2 to TRBJ2-5; D gene ambiguous. The CDR3 has 11 residues. The germline V gene encodes CDR1 SNHLY and CDR2 FYNNEI. V was clipped by 8 bases and J by 1 base, with 5 bases between them. For the CDR3, the DNA is TGTGCCAGCGGGGTCCAAGAGACCCAGTACTTC. Translating gives CASGVQETQYF.

In DNA, the CDR3 is TGTGCCAGCAGGCCGGGACAGCAGAACACTGAAGCTTTCTTT. This codes for CASRPGQQNTEAFF. The chain has TRBV5-4 and TRBJ1-1; 7 nucleotides line up with TRBD1. V gave up 5 bases and J gave up 1 base; unmatched junction bases: 5. The V gene's germline CDR1 is SGHNT and CDR2 YYREEE (reference sequence). The CDR3 has 14 amino acids. The variable domain in full, completed from reference TRBV5-4 and TRBJ1-1, reads ETGVTQSPTHLIKTRGQQVTLRCSSQSGHNTVSWYQQALGQGPQFIFQYYREEENGRGNFPPRFSGLQFPNYSSELNVNALELDDSALYLCASRPGQQNTEAFFGQGTRLTVV.

The rearrangement uses TRBV6-4 and TRBJ2-1, with 9 bases matching TRBD1. The CDR3 consists of 14 residues. Germline CDR1 and CDR2: MRHNA and SNTAGT. J was trimmed by 8 bases and V by 7 bases; bases with no gene match: 9. The CDR3 loop reads CASKRTGDEDEQFF. CDR3 nucleotide sequence: TGTGCCAGCAAGAGGACAGGGGACGAAGATGAGCAGTTCTTC.

The V call is TRBV19, the J call TRBJ2-3; 12 bases fit TRBD1. The CDR3 has 17 amino acids. In germline, CDR1 is LNHDA, CDR2 SQIVND (reference sequence). V shed 6 bases, J shed 6 bases, and the junction held 13 bases outside the gene matches. CDR3: CASSHFRDRGREDTQYF. DNA for the CDR3: TGTGCCAGTAGCCATTTCCGGGACAGGGGGCGGGAGGATACGCAGTATTTT.

The chain links TRBV13 to TRBJ2-1; 13 bases align to TRBD2. Germline V gene data show CDR1 as PRHDT and CDR2 as FYEKMQ (reference sequence). J lost 5 bases, V lost 3 bases, and 7 bases had no gene match. This CDR3 spans 17 amino acids. In DNA form, the CDR3 reads TGTGCCAGCAGCTTGAGGACTAGCGGGAGTAACCACAATGAGCAGTTCTTC. Translated: CASSLRTSGSNHNEQFF. Together with reference TRBV13 and TRBJ2-1, the CDR3 gives the full variable domain: AAGVIQSPRHLIKEKRETATLKCYPIPRHDTVYWYQQGPGQDPQFLISFYEKMQSDKGSIPDRFSAQQFSDYHSELNMSSLELGDSALYFCASSLRTSGSNHNEQFFGPGTRLTVL.

In DNA, the CDR3 is TGTGCCAGCAGTTCACGCTTGGATGAGCAGTTCTTC. It encodes CASSSRLDEQFF. This chain joins TRBV12-3 or TRBV12-4 and TRBJ2-1; no definite D call. This CDR3 is 12 amino acids long. Trimming removed 4 bases at V and 8 bases at J, with 9 bases between.

The V gene is TRBV11-2, the J gene TRBJ1-4; D possibly corresponds to TRBD1 (6 bases). CDR3 length equals 14 residues. Germline values: CDR1 SGHAT, CDR2 FQNNGV. V was cut by 5 bases and J by 10 bases, with 17 bases left in between. The DNA for the CDR3 is TGTGCCAGCAGCCTGGACGGAGGAGGGGGAAAACTGTTTTTT. As protein: CASSLDGGGGKLFF.

Here the CDR3 reads CASSGQTNTEAFF. The DNA for the CDR3 is TGTGCCAGCAGTGGACAGACGAACACTGAAGCTTTCTTT. The chain joins TRBV6-2 or TRBV6-3 to TRBJ1-1, with TRBD1 as a possible D gene (6 bases). Germline V gene sequence: CDR1 MNHEY, CDR2 SVGEGT. V lost 5 bases, J lost 1 base, and 8 bases lay in between. This CDR3 region has 13 residues.

The chain couples TRBV9 to TRBJ1-1; TRBD1 is a possible D gene (5 bases). V lost 0 bases and J lost 5, with 14 bases in between. The CDR3 is 15 residues long. Germline-derived CDR1 and CDR2 are SGDLS and YYNGEE. This CDR3 is CASSVGETEATEAFF. The CDR3 coding sequence is TGTGCCAGCAGCGTAGGAGAGACAGAGGCGACTGAAGCTTTCTTT. Filled out from reference TRBV9 and TRBJ1-1, the complete variable domain reads DSGVTQTPKHLITATGQRVTLRCSPRSGDLSVYWYQQSLDQGLQFLIQYYNGEERAKGNILERFSAQQFPDLHSELNLSSLELGDSALYFCASSVGETEATEAFFGQGTRLTVV.

The V call is TRBV5-6, the J call TRBJ2-3; no clear D gene. V shed 0 bases and J shed 8 bases, with 4 bases lying between them. Germline values: CDR1 SGHDT, CDR2 YYEEEE. The CDR3 is 11 residues long. The CDR3 loop is CASSLGGTQYF. CDR3 nucleotide sequence: TGTGCCAGCAGCTTGGGGGGTACGCAGTATTTT.

CDR3: CAWSDTGALPFF. DNA of the CDR3: TGTGCCTGGAGTGATACAGGGGCCCTTCCTTTCTTT. The chain has TRBV30 and TRBJ1-1, with 7 positions matching TRBD1. The CDR3 is 12 residues long. V was pared by 1 base and J by 12 bases, with 8 bases of the junction left unmatched. Germline V gene sequence: CDR1 GTSNPN, CDR2 SVGIG (reference sequence).

This rearrangement joins TRBV11-2 to TRBJ2-6; D unclear. Germline V gives CDR1 SGHAT, CDR2 FQNNGV. Trimming took 2 bases from V and 0 from J, leaving 5 bases between them. The CDR3 has 15 amino acids. For the CDR3, the DNA is TGTGCCAGCAGCTTAAGGGACTCTGGGGCCAACGTCCTGACTTTC. Encoded protein: CASSLRDSGANVLTF.

This clone was seen more than once but under ten times. The rearrangement joins TRBV21-1 to TRBJ1-3. TRBV21-1 is an annotated pseudogene. The CDR3 totals 15 residues. CDR3 sequence: CARNRDRRSGNTIYF. Written as DNA, the CDR3 is TGTGCCAGGAACCGGGACCGACGCTCTGGAAACACCATATATTTT.